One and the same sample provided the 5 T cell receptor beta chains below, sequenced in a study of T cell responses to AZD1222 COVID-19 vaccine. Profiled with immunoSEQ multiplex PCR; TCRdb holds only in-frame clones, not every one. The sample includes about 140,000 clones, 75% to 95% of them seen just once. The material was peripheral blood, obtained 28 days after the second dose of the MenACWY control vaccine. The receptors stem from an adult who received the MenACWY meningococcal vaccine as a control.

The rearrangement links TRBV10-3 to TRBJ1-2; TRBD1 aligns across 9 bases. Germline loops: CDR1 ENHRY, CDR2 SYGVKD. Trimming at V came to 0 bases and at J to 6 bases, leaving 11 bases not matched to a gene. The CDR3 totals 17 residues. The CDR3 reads CAISESILGDRANGYTF. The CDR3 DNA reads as TGTGCCATCAGTGAGTCGATATTGGGGGACAGGGCCAATGGCTACACCTTC.

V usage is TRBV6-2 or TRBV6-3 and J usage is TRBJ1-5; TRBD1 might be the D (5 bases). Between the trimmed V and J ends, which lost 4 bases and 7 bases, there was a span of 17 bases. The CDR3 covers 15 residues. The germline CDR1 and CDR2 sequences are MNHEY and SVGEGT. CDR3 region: CASSSDIRAGQPQHF. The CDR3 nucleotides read TGTGCCAGCAGTTCGGACATCCGTGCGGGACAGCCCCAGCATTTT.

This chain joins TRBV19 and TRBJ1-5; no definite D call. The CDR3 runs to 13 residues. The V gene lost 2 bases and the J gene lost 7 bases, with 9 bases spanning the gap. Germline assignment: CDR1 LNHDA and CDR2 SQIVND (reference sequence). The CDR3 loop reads CASSIWGNQPQHF. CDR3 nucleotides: TGTGCCAGTAGTATATGGGGTAACCAGCCCCAGCATTTT.

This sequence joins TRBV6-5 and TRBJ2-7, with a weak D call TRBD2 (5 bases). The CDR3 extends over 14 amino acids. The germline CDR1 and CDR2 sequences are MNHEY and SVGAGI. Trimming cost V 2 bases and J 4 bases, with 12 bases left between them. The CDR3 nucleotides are TGTGCCAGCAGTTACCAGGTTGAGGGATACGAGCAGTACTTC. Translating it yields CASSYQVEGYEQYF.

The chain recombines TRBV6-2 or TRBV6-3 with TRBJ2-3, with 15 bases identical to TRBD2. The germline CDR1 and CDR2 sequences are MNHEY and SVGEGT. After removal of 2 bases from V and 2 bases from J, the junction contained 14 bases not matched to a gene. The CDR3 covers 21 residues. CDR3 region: CASSYAGLAGGLRALTDTQYF. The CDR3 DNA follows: TGTGCCAGCAGTTACGCAGGACTAGCGGGAGGGCTGCGGGCCCTCACAGATACGCAGTATTTT.